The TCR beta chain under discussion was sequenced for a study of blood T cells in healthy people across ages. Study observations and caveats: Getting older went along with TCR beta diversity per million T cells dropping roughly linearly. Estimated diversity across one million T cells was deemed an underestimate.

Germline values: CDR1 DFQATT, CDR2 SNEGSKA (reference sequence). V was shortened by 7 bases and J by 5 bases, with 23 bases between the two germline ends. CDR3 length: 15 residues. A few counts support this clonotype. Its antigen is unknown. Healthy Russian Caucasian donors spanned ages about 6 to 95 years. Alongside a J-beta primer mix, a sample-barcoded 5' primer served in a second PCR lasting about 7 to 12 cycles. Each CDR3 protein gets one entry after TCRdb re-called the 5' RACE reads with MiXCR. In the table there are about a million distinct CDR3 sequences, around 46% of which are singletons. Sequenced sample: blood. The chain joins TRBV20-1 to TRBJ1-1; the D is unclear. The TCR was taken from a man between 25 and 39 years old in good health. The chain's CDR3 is CSVPDGGRFTTEAFF. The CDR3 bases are TGCAGTGTACCCGACGGAGGGAGGTTTACTACTGAAGCTTTCTTT.